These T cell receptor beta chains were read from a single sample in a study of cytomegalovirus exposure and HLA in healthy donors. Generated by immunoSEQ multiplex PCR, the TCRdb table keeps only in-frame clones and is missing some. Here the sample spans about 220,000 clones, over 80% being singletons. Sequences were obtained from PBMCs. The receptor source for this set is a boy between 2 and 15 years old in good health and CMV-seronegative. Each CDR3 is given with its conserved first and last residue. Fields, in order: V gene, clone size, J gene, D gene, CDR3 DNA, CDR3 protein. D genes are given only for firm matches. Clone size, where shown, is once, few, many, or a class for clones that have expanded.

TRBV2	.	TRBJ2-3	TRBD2	TGTGCCAGCAGAGAGGGACTAGCAGCAGATACGCAGTATTTT	CASREGLAADTQYF
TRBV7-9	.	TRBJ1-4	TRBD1	TGTGCCAGCAGCTCGACAGGGGGCGCAACTAATGAAAAACTGTTTTTT	CASSSTGGATNEKLFF
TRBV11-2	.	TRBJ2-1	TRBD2	TGTGCCAGCAGCACGACTAGCGGGGGATCCTACAATGAGCAGTTCTTC	CASSTTSGGSYNEQFF
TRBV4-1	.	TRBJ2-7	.	TGCGCCAGCAGCCAAGACCCTGCTTACGGCGGGTCTCGGTTGGAGCAGTACTTC	CASSQDPAYGGSRLEQYF
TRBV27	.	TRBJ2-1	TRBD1	TGTGCCAGCAGGTCGATCTACACGGGACAGAGCAACAATGAGCAGTTCTTC	CASRSIYTGQSNNEQFF
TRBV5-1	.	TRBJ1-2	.	TGCGCCAGCAGCTTGGCGGGGGACTATGGCTACACCTTC	CASSLAGDYGYTF
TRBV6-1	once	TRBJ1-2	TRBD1	TGTGCCAGCACCCCCGGGACAGCCTACTATGGCTACACCTTC	CASTPGTAYYGYTF
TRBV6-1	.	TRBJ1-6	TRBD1	TGTGCCAGCAGTGGTCCGGGACAGTGGAATTCACCCCTCCACTTT	CASSGPGQWNSPLHF
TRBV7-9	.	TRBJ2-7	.	TGTGCCAGCAGCTTAGCAGGAGCAGGGGCGCAGTACTTC	CASSLAGAGAQYF
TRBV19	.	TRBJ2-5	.	TGTGCCAGCGTCCGAGGGGAGACCCAGTACTTC	CASVRGETQYF
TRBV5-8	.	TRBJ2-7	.	TGTGCCAGCAGCTCCAGGGTCGAGCAGTACTTC	CASSSRVEQYF
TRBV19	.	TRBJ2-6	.	TGTGCCAGTAGTGAGGTCTCTGGGGCCAACGTCCTGACTTTC	CASSEVSGANVLTF
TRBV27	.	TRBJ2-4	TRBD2	TGTGCCAGCAGCCAAGTGGGGGGACTATTCAACATTCAGTACTTC	CASSQVGGLFNIQYF
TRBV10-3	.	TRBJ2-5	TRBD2	TGTGCCATCAGTGAGTTTGGCGGGGGGTTGGAGACCCAGTACTTC	CAISEFGGGLETQYF
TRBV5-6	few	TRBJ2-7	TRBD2	TGTGCCAGCAGCGGATTAGCGGGAGGGCTCCACGAGCAGTACTTC	CASSGLAGGLHEQYF
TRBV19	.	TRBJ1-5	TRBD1	TGTGCCAGTAGTTCTACAGGGGGCTTCAATCAGCCCCAGCATTTT	CASSSTGGFNQPQHF
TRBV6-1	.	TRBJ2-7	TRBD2	TGTGCCAGCAGTGGGACTAGCGGGGTCATTGGGGTCGAGCAGTACTTC	CASSGTSGVIGVEQYF
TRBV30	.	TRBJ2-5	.	TGTGCCTGGGGAGAGGTGTTAGAGACCCAGTACTTC	CAWGEVLETQYF
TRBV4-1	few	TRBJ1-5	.	TGCGCCAGCAGCCAAGGAATGAGAAATCAGCCCCAGCATTTT	CASSQGMRNQPQHF
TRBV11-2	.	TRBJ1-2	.	TGTGCCAGCAGCCTCCCCGGACAGAGCATCTATGGCTACACCTTC	CASSLPGQSIYGYTF
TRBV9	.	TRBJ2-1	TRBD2	TGTGCCAGCAGCCCCCGGACTAGCAACACCAATGAGCAGTTCTTC	CASSPRTSNTNEQFF
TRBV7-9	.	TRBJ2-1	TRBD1	TGTGCCAGCAGCCCACGACAGGGTGAGGGTAATGAGCAGTTCTTC	CASSPRQGEGNEQFF
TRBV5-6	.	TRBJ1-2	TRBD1	TGTGCCAGCAGGAGGGACAGGGGGGTTGGCCTTGGTGGCTACACCTTC	CASRRDRGVGLGGYTF
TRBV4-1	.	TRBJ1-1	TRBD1	TGCGCCAGCAGCCAGGGGACAGGGTGGGCTTTCTTT	CASSQGTGWAFF
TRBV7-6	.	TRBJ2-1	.	TGTGCCAGCAGCCCCCTAGGGGTTTCCTACAATGAGCAGTTCTTC	CASSPLGVSYNEQFF
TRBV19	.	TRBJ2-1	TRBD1	TGTGCCAGTAGGATAGGGGACAGGGGCTCAAATGAGCAGTTCTTC	CASRIGDRGSNEQFF
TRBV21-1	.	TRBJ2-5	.	TGTGCCAGCACCAACGGTGAAGAGACCCAGTACTTC	CASTNGEETQYF
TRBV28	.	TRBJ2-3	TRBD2	TGTGCCAGCACCCCAGCGGGGGCTAGCACAGATACGCAGTATTTT	CASTPAGASTDTQYF
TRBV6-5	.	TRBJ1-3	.	TGTGCCAGCAGCCTCCAGGGCTCTGGAAACACCATATATTTT	CASSLQGSGNTIYF
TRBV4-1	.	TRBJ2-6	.	TGCGCCAGCAGCCCCGGACAGATTGGGGGCGTCCTGACTTTC	CASSPGQIGGVLTF
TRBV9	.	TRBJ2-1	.	TGTGCCAGCAGCGTTGCAGGGATTGCCTTCAATGAGCAGTTCTTC	CASSVAGIAFNEQFF
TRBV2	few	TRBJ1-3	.	TGTGCCAGCAGTGACCTGGGGGGGAGAAACACCATATATTTT	CASSDLGGRNTIYF
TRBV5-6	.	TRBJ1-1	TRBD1	TGTGCCAGCAGCGATAGATGGGACAGGATGGGCACTGAAGCTTTCTTT	CASSDRWDRMGTEAFF
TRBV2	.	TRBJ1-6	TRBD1	TGTGCCAGTGCTGGGACAGGGGATTTGGGACGTAATTCACCCCTCCACTTT	CASAGTGDLGRNSPLHF
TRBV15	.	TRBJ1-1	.	TGTGCCACCAGCAGAGAGGGCAGTGGGACTGAAGCTTTCTTT	CATSREGSGTEAFF
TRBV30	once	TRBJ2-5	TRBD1	TGTGCCTGGAGCCGGGGACAGGGAGTCTTCCAAGAGACCCAGTACTTC	CAWSRGQGVFQETQYF
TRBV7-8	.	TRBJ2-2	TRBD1	TGTGCCAGCAGCTTAACCGGGACAGGGGACACCGGGGAGCTGTTTTTT	CASSLTGTGDTGELFF
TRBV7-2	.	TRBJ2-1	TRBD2	TGTGCCAGCAGCCCGGGACTAGCAGGCTATGAGCAGTTCTTC	CASSPGLAGYEQFF
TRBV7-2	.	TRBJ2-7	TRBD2	TGTGCCAGCAGCTTAGGGGTCAAGGCTAGCGGGGACTACGAGCAGTACTTC	CASSLGVKASGDYEQYF
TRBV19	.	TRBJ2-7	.	TGTGCCAGTAGTAAGGTGATGGGGCTCTACGAGCAGTACTTC	CASSKVMGLYEQYF
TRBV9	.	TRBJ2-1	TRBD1	TGTGCCAGCAGCGCGGGACAGGGGATGGTCAATGAGCAGTTCTTC	CASSAGQGMVNEQFF
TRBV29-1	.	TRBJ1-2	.	TGCAGCGTTGCAAAACAGGGACGTGGCTACACCTTC	CSVAKQGRGYTF
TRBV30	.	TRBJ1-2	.	TGTGCCTGGAACAAGGGGCCCTATGGCTACACCTTC	CAWNKGPYGYTF
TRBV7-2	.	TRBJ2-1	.	TGTGCCAGCAGCTTAGGGGACTCCAATGAGCAGTTCTTC	CASSLGDSNEQFF
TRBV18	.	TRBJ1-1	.	TGTGCCAGCTCACCACGGGGGGAGGGGGTAGCTTTCTTT	CASSPRGEGVAFF
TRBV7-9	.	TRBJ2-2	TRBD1	TGTGCCAGCAGCTTAGGTGGGACAGGGAAATTCAACACCGGGGAGCTGTTTTTT	CASSLGGTGKFNTGELFF
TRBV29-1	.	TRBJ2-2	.	TGCAGCGTTGTTTCTAGCGCCGGGGAGCTGTTTTTT	CSVVSSAGELFF
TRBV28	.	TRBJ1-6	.	TGTGCCAGCAGTTCAGACTGGAGCTCCTATAATTCACCCCTCCACTTT	CASSSDWSSYNSPLHF
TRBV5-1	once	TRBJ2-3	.	TGCGCCAGCAGCTTGGAAATACAAGAGACGACCGACGGGAGAACAGATACGCAGTATTTT	CASSLEIQETTDGRTDTQYF
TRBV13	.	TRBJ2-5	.	TGTGCCAGCAGCGGGCGGGGTACTGGCCGGGAGACCCAGTACTTC	CASSGRGTGRETQYF
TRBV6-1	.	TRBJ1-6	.	TGTGCCAGCACTCTAAATTCACCCCTCCACTTT	CASTLNSPLHF
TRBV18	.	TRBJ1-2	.	TGTGCCAGCTCACCAGTGCGCGGGGCGCCAAATGGCTACACCTTC	CASSPVRGAPNGYTF
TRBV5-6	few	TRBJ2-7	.	TGTGCCAGCAGCTTGGCCCCGACAGCCTACGAGCAGTACTTC	CASSLAPTAYEQYF
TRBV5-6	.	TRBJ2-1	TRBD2	TGTGCCAGCAGCTTGAGGACTAGCGGGAGGTACAATGAGCAGTTCTTC	CASSLRTSGRYNEQFF
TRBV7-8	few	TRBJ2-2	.	TGTGCCAGCAGCTTAAGACACGGCGGGGAGCTGTTTTTT	CASSLRHGGELFF
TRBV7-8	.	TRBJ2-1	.	TGTGCCAGCAGCTCATACCGGGTTCCCATAAAAGAAGAGCAGTTCTTC	CASSSYRVPIKEEQFF
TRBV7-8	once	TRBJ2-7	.	TGTGCCAGCAGCTTAGTAGGGGGGGTGAGGGGGGAGGGGCGCGAGCAGTACTTC	CASSLVGGVRGEGREQYF
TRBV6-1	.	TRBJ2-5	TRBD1	TGTGCCAGCACAGGGGGCTGGGTTCAAGAGACCCAGTACTTC	CASTGGWVQETQYF
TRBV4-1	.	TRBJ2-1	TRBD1	TGCGCCAGCAGCCAAGATTCGACAGGGAGAGGCAATGAGCAGTTCTTC	CASSQDSTGRGNEQFF